This T cell receptor beta chain was found in a study of blood T cells in healthy people across ages. Study-level results: Estimates of total diversity, which came from one million sequenced T cells, were considered to be underestimates. In these data, TCR beta diversity tracked strongly with naive T cell percentage.

Peripheral blood, roughly 9.3 milliliters per donor, was collected. A second PCR of 7 to 11 cycles used a sample-barcoded 5' primer and a J-beta primer mix. A template-switch adaptor containing 12 random nucleotides labeled each cDNA molecule. TCRdb itself ran the 5' RACE reads through MiXCR, one entry per CDR3 protein. The sample gives more than 650,000 distinct CDR3 sequences, 53% of which show up once; under 50% is in the top ten. In the case of this clonotype: Antigen: not known.

This sequence originates from a man older than 75 in good health. Sequenced sample: blood.

CDR3 in DNA: TGCAGCGTTGAGCGTGGGGACAGGGGCACAGATACGCAGTATTTT. Translation gives CSVERGDRGTDTQYF. V gene TRBV29-1 combines with J gene TRBJ2-3; 9 bases map to TRBD1. CDR1 is SQVTM, CDR2 ANQGSEA, per germline. With 3 bases clipped from V and 1 base from J, the junction kept 5 bases outside the gene matches. The CDR3 runs to 15 residues.